The rows below give T cell receptor beta chains drawn from one sample of a study of T cell responses to AZD1222 COVID-19 vaccine. The assay was immunoSEQ multiplex PCR, and TCRdb's table has in-frame clones only and misses some. In the table there are approximately 120,000 clones, roughly nine tenths of which are singletons. The sample was peripheral blood, taken on day 0 of AZD1222 vaccination. The receptors stem from an adult in good health. Both conserved end residues are part of each CDR3. A D gene is named only where the DNA matches it firmly. Where a row states a size, it is once, few, many or the class of an expanded clone; other rows omit it.

abundance	v_gene	j_gene	d_gene	CDR3nt	CDR3aa
-	TRBV7-9	TRBJ1-6	-	TGTGCCAGCAGCGCCGCCCCGGGGGTGAGCTCCTATAATTCACCCCTCCACTTT	CASSAAPGVSSYNSPLHF
few	TRBV19	TRBJ1-2	-	TGTGCCAGTAGTATCTGGGGGAGTGGAGGCTACACCTTC	CASSIWGSGGYTF
once	TRBV7-9	TRBJ2-2	-	TGTGCCAGCAGCTTCTGGGCGTTGGGCACCGGGGAGCTGTTTTTT	CASSFWALGTGELFF
-	TRBV7-8	TRBJ1-1	-	TGTGCCAGCAGCAGGGGGGGATATTGGACTGAAGCTTTCTTT	CASSRGGYWTEAFF
-	TRBV3-1/TRBV3-2	TRBJ2-1	TRBD1	TGTGCCAGCAGCCGGACAGGGTTCTCCTACAATGAGCAGTTCTTC	CASSRTGFSYNEQFF
-	TRBV3-1/TRBV3-2	TRBJ2-7	TRBD1	TGTGCCAGCAGCCGCCGGACAGGGGACCCCTACGAGCAGTACTTC	CASSRRTGDPYEQYF
-	TRBV2	TRBJ1-1	-	TGTGCCAGCAGTGAAACGAGCGTTCGCAAGTCCTCCCCGCTGAGCACTGAAGCTTTCTTT	CASSETSVRKSSPLSTEAFF
-	TRBV7-2	TRBJ1-1	-	TGTGCCAGCAGCTTAGCAGCGAACACTGAAGCTTTCTTT	CASSLAANTEAFF
-	TRBV7-3	TRBJ1-6	TRBD1	TGTGCCAGCAGCCCTGGACAGGGTTCACCCCTCCACTTT	CASSPGQGSPLHF
-	TRBV7-7	TRBJ2-2	TRBD2	TGTGCTAGCAGCTTTCTAGCGGGAGGGCCCGGGGAGCTGTTTTTT	CASSFLAGGPGELFF
-	TRBV7-2	TRBJ2-1	TRBD2	TGTGCCAGCAGTCTAAATCCGGGACTAGCGTCGAGCTCCTACAATGAGCAGTTCTTC	CASSLNPGLASSSYNEQFF
-	TRBV7-8	TRBJ1-5	TRBD1	TGTGCCAGCAGCAGACTGACAGGGGCCGGGGGAAATCAGCCCCAGCATTTT	CASSRLTGAGGNQPQHF
-	TRBV7-2	TRBJ2-3	TRBD2	TGTGCCAGCAGCTCCCGGACTAGCGGGGGGGCCCCCACAGATACGCAGTATTTT	CASSSRTSGGAPTDTQYF
-	TRBV5-1	TRBJ2-2	-	TGCGCCAGCAGCTTGGCACAATCCGGGGAGCTGTTTTTT	CASSLAQSGELFF
-	TRBV6-4	TRBJ1-2	-	TGTGCCAGCAGTGACTCTGCCGGGGGCTACACCTTC	CASSDSAGGYTF
-	TRBV10-3	TRBJ2-7	-	TGTGCCATCAGTGCCAACGGAGGGGTCGAGCAGTACTTC	CAISANGGVEQYF
-	TRBV11-2	TRBJ1-1	-	TGTGCCAGCAGCTTAGAGGGCGGGGGAGACACTGAAGCTTTCTTT	CASSLEGGGDTEAFF
-	TRBV2	TRBJ1-1	TRBD1	TGTGCCAGCAGTCTCCGGACAGGGGGGAACACTGAAGCTTTCTTT	CASSLRTGGNTEAFF
-	TRBV30	TRBJ2-2	-	TGTGCCTGGAGTCTCAGCGGGGAGCTGTTTTTT	CAWSLSGELFF
-	TRBV19	TRBJ1-2	-	TGTGCCAGTAGCAACAGGGTGCACTATGGCTACACCTTC	CASSNRVHYGYTF
-	TRBV28	TRBJ2-3	-	TGTGCCAGCAGTTTATCTCTCTCAGATACGCAGTATTTT	CASSLSLSDTQYF
-	TRBV12-3/TRBV12-4	TRBJ1-5	TRBD1	TGTGCCAGCAGTCCTCCAGGGACAGGGGGAAAACATTTT	CASSPPGTGGKHF
-	TRBV6-5	TRBJ2-1	TRBD2	TGTGCCAGCCGAGCCTCGAAGACGGGAGGGAATGAGCAGTTCTTC	CASRASKTGGNEQFF
-	TRBV6-5	TRBJ1-4	-	TGTGCCAGCAGTAGGTCGGGGGGGCTTGATGAAAAACTGTTTTTT	CASSRSGGLDEKLFF
once	TRBV28	TRBJ2-1	TRBD2	TGTGCCACGCAACTAGCGGAGAAGTCCTACAATGAGCAGTTCTTC	CATQLAEKSYNEQFF
-	TRBV5-1	TRBJ2-2	-	TGCGCCAGCAGCTTGGAAGCCCGGGGGGAGCTGTTTTTT	CASSLEARGELFF
once	TRBV30	TRBJ2-1	-	TGTGCCTGGAGTGGAGGGGTTTACAATGAGCAGTTCTTC	CAWSGGVYNEQFF
-	TRBV19	TRBJ1-5	TRBD1	TGTGCCAGTAGTTCCGGGGACAGGGTCGGGCAGCCCCAGCATTTT	CASSSGDRVGQPQHF
-	TRBV6-1	TRBJ1-1	-	TGTGCCAGCAGTGAACCGGGCAACTTTGCCCCTGAAGCTTTCTTT	CASSEPGNFAPEAFF
once	TRBV2	TRBJ1-2	-	TGTGCCAGCAGGAGGGAAGGCTATGGCTACACCTTC	CASRREGYGYTF
-	TRBV6-2/TRBV6-3	TRBJ1-1	-	TGTGCCAGCAGTTATGAGGCGGGGGGGGCATACACTGAAGCTTTCTTT	CASSYEAGGAYTEAFF
-	TRBV7-2	TRBJ1-2	-	TGTGCCAGCAGCTCAGGCGGGAGCGGGGGCTACACCTTC	CASSSGGSGGYTF
-	TRBV9	TRBJ2-7	TRBD1	TGTGCCAGCAGCGTAGGGACAGGTGCCTTCTACGAGCAGTACTTC	CASSVGTGAFYEQYF